This T cell receptor (beta chain) was obtained from a study of Graves' ophthalmopathy and Graves' hyperthyroidism. Study context: At initial diagnosis, peripheral blood was obtained, and this preceded any treatment.

This clonotype showed up just once. The antigen is undetermined. CDR3 length: 12 amino acids. Trimming pared 0 bases from V and 9 bases from J, leaving 9 bases between. The germline gives CDR1 SGHVS, CDR2 FQNEAQ. Patients in the hyperthyroidism group, adults aged 18 to 65, were newly diagnosed, under 2 months' duration. Diagnosis was based on clinical symptoms, serum thyroxine, TRAb, thyroid ultrasound and orbital computed tomography. General study results and limits: With a specificity of around 72% and a sensitivity of 60% to 71%, the model predicted ophthalmopathy progression.

The study amplified TCR beta CDR3 regions using RNA transcripts. First-round RT-PCR with HTBI primers preceded a second-round multiplex PCR. TCRdb analysed the multiplex PCR reads with MiXCR anew, one entry per CDR3 protein. The repertoire consists of about 39,000 distinct CDR3 sequences, with roughly 52% occurring once and the leading ten covering roughly 26%. The receptor comes from an adult woman with stable Graves' hyperthyroidism. This chain connects TRBV7-8 to TRBJ2-7; D tentatively reads TRBD1 or TRBD2 (5 bases each). Specimen: peripheral blood. The CDR3 loop is CASSLAGVVQYF. DNA of the CDR3: TGTGCCAGCAGCTTAGCGGGGGTGGTGCAGTACTTC.